This passage covers 20 T cell receptor beta chains from one sample sequenced in a study of cytomegalovirus exposure and HLA in healthy donors. With 60 Vbeta and 13 Jbeta primers, the PCR was carried out. Measured with immunoSEQ multiplex PCR; TCRdb has only the in-frame clones, and not every one. The sample shows tens of thousands of clones, about 74% of them seen only once. Sequenced input: PBMCs. Receptors were obtained from a woman aged 45-65 years in good health and CMV-seropositive.

This clone has a single count. This chain uses TRBV19 with TRBJ1-2; no clear D gene. The CDR3 covers 14 residues. V lost 3 bases to trimming and J lost 2 bases, with 10 bases between them. Germline V lookup: CDR1 LNHDA, CDR2 SQIVND (reference sequence). CDR3 sequence (DNA): TGTGCCAGTAGTATGGGCCAGGCCAACTATGGCTACACCTTC. Its protein product is CASSMGQANYGYTF.

This chain links TRBV5-1 with TRBJ1-3, with a possible D match to TRBD1 (5 bases). The CDR3 loop spans 15 amino acids. Germline CDR1 is SGHRS and CDR2 is YFSETQ. V was clipped by 0 bases and J by 4 bases, with 11 bases between them. CDR3: CASSLDGASGNTIYF. The CDR3 nucleotides read TGCGCCAGCAGCTTGGATGGGGCTTCGGGAAACACCATATATTTT.

This clone was found a few times. The chain joins TRBV18 to TRBJ2-4; TRBD1 aligns across 7 bases. V lost 5 bases to trimming and J lost 7 bases; unmatched junction nucleotides: 2. Germline-derived CDR1 and CDR2 are KGHSH and LQKENI. The CDR3 totals 12 residues. In DNA, the CDR3 is TGTGCCAGCTCAATGGACAGGAACATTCAGTACTTC. Translation gives CASSMDRNIQYF.

This clone was detected only a few times. This chain connects TRBV4-2 to TRBJ2-2; TRBD2 agrees at 10 bases. The CDR3 contains 17 residues. The germline V gene encodes CDR1 LGHNA and CDR2 YNFKEQ. V gave up 0 bases and J gave up 5 bases; unmatched junction bases: 6. The CDR3 sequence: CASSQDGAGGGTGELFF. In DNA form, the CDR3 reads TGTGCCAGCAGCCAAGATGGAGCGGGAGGGGGAACCGGGGAGCTGTTTTTT.

This clone was detected a few times. The chain has TRBV10-1 and TRBJ2-4; 13 nucleotides agree with TRBD2. CDR3 length: 15 amino acids. V dropped 10 bases and J dropped 5; count of bases not matched to a gene: 8. The germline V gene encodes CDR1 WNHNN and CDR2 SYGVQD (reference sequence). The CDR3 DNA follows: TGCGCCACCCATACCGGGACTAGCGGGGAAAACATTCAGTACTTC. Translating gives CATHTGTSGENIQYF.

The V call is TRBV5-5, the J call TRBJ2-2, with D maybe TRBD2 (6 bases). The CDR3 covers 14 residues. With 3 bases removed from V and 5 bases from J, the gap between germline ends came to 11 bases. Germline loops: CDR1 SGHKS, CDR2 YYEKEE (reference sequence). The CDR3 here is CASSSVGRTGELFF. The DNA of the CDR3 is TGTGCCAGCAGCTCTGTAGGGAGGACCGGGGAGCTGTTTTTT.

The chain couples TRBV5-1 to TRBJ2-1; TRBD2 matches 14 bases. V dropped 0 bases and J dropped 7; count of bases not matched to a gene: 6. The germline gives CDR1 SGHRS, CDR2 YFSETQ. This CDR3 has 17 amino acids. This CDR3 is CASSLGGGTSGRNEQFF. The CDR3 DNA reads TGCGCCAGCAGCTTGGGGGGAGGGACTAGCGGGAGAAATGAGCAGTTCTTC.

The chain employs TRBV30 and TRBJ1-3; the D is unclear. The CDR3 spans 16 residues. V lost 3 bases, J lost 4 bases, and 19 bases lay in between. CDR1 and CDR2 (germline): GTSNPN, SVGIG (reference sequence). The CDR3 nucleotides are TGTGCCTGGAGGCAGTCCTACCAGCGGGCGGGAAACACCATATATTTT. Protein: CAWRQSYQRAGNTIYF.

This chain joins TRBV7-8 and TRBJ1-1; 9 bases agree with TRBD1. The ends lost 0 bases at V and 10 bases at J; junction bases unmatched: 9. The germline V gene has CDR1 SGHVS and CDR2 FQNEAQ. The CDR3 is 15 residues long. The CDR3 reads CASSLALQGARRAFF. The CDR3 nucleotides read TGTGCCAGCAGCTTAGCCCTACAGGGGGCAAGAAGAGCTTTCTTT.

The chain links TRBV6-5 to TRBJ2-1, with 8 bases aligning to TRBD2. The trim removed 6 bases at V and 0 bases at J, leaving 4 bases unmatched. This CDR3 is built from 15 residues. Looked up from germline, CDR1 is MNHEY and CDR2 is SVGAGI. The CDR3 loop reads CASSLSGSSYNEQFF. CDR3 DNA sequence: TGTGCCAGCAGCTTAAGCGGGAGCTCCTACAATGAGCAGTTCTTC.

The rearrangement links TRBV4-2 to TRBJ2-5; 12 bases fit TRBD2. This CDR3 has 16 residues. Germline V CDR1 and CDR2: LGHNA, YNFKEQ. The J segment lost 1 base and the V segment lost 2 bases, leaving 2 bases of the junction unmatched. CDR3 sequence reads: CASSQQLAGGQETQYF. CDR3 coding DNA: TGTGCCAGCAGCCAACAACTAGCGGGGGGCCAAGAGACCCAGTACTTC.

V is TRBV27 and J is TRBJ1-5; tentative D call: TRBD1 (6 bases). CDR1 and CDR2 from the germline V gene are MNHEY and SMNVEV (reference sequence). Trimming took 7 bases from V and 7 from J, leaving 23 bases between them. The CDR3 loop spans 16 amino acids. Here the CDR3 reads CASTSIRGGYRQPQHF. The DNA of the CDR3 is TGTGCCAGCACCTCTATAAGGGGGGGTTATCGGCAGCCCCAGCATTTT.

The rearrangement joins TRBV6-1 to TRBJ1-5, with D possibly matching TRBD1 (5 bases). The CDR3 runs to 13 residues. Germline lookup yields CDR1 MNHNS and CDR2 SASEGT. Trimming stripped 6 bases from V and 5 bases from J, with 11 bases between. The CDR3 here is CASSAQADQPQHF. As DNA, the CDR3 is TGTGCCAGCAGCGCACAGGCAGATCAGCCCCAGCATTTT.

V is TRBV4-2 and J is TRBJ1-5; a weak D match, TRBD1 (6 bases). The germline V gene has CDR1 LGHNA and CDR2 YNFKEQ. The V and J ends lost 0 bases and 2 bases respectively, with 11 bases between them. The CDR3 has 16 residues. DNA for the CDR3: TGTGCCAGCAGCCAAGACGCAGCAGGGGGCAATCAGCCCCAGCATTTT. Translated, it gives CASSQDAAGGNQPQHF.

This rearrangement joins TRBV19 to TRBJ1-5; D is ambiguous. From germline, CDR1 is LNHDA and CDR2 SQIVND (reference sequence). The CDR3 is made up of 15 amino acids. The V end was cut by 6 bases, the J end by 0 bases, with 12 bases between. CDR3 residues: CASSKTADSNQPQHF. In DNA, the CDR3 is TGTGCCAGTAGCAAAACAGCGGATAGCAATCAGCCCCAGCATTTT.

The chain uses TRBV7-2 and TRBJ2-2; TRBD1 agrees at 8 bases. This CDR3 is built from 15 residues. Losses at the gene ends were 4 bases for V and 2 bases for J; bases not matched to a gene: 3. Looked up from germline, CDR1 is SGHTA and CDR2 is FQGNSA. CDR3 in amino acids: CASSYGQGNTGELFF. The CDR3 nucleotides read TGTGCCAGCAGCTATGGACAGGGCAACACCGGGGAGCTGTTTTTT. The full variable domain, completed using reference TRBV7-2 and TRBJ2-2, is GAGVSQSPSNKVTEKGKDVELRCDPISGHTALYWYRQSLGQGLEFLIYFQGNSAPDKSGLPSDRFSAERTGGSVSTLTIQRTQQEDSAVYLCASSYGQGNTGELFFGEGSRLTVL.

This clone was recorded a few times. The chain has TRBV30 and TRBJ1-5; possible D gene TRBD1, 6 bases. This CDR3 has 13 amino acids. Per the germline V gene, CDR1 is GTSNPN and CDR2 is SVGIG (reference sequence). Deletions cut 5 bases from V and 6 bases from J, with 14 bases between. The CDR3: CAWEQGRGQPQHF. CDR3 in DNA: TGTGCCTGGGAACAGGGAAGGGGTCAGCCCCAGCATTTT.

The DNA of the CDR3 is TGTGCCAGCAGCGCCATGACAGGATTCAGCAATCAGCCCCAGCATTTT. Translated, it gives CASSAMTGFSNQPQHF. The chain carries TRBV7-9 and TRBJ1-5; perhaps TRBD1 as D (6 bases). This CDR3 has 16 residues. V dropped 5 bases and J dropped 1 base, with 15 bases sitting between them. Germline V gene sequence: CDR1 SEHNR, CDR2 FQNEAQ (reference sequence).

The V gene is TRBV27, the J gene TRBJ1-2, with 9 nucleotides matching TRBD1. This CDR3 contains 12 residues. V lost 7 bases and J lost 6; bases outside the gene matches: 3. Germline V gene lookup returns CDR1 MNHEY and CDR2 SMNVEV (reference sequence). The CDR3 DNA reads TGTGCCAGCAAAACAGGGGGCGATGGCTACACCTTC. Amino acid sequence: CASKTGGDGYTF.

J is TRBJ2-7 and V is TRBV7-8, with a tentative D call TRBD2 (5 bases). Germline loops: CDR1 SGHVS, CDR2 FQNEAQ. V was cut by 5 bases and J by 4 bases, with 21 bases left in between. The CDR3 totals 16 residues. CDR3 residues: CASSPPGVGVPYEQYF. The DNA of the CDR3 is TGTGCCAGCAGCCCCCCCGGGGTGGGAGTGCCTTACGAGCAGTACTTC.